The clone carrying this T cell receptor beta chain is deemed medium-sized by its frequency. Its antigen is still unknown. Read sequence stops 3 residues before the CDR3 end, and the germline J gene provides the missing end. The data were taken from a study of TET2 disruption in CD19-targeted CAR T cells. CDR1 and CDR2 from the germline V gene are WNHNN and SYGVQD (reference sequence). Losses at the gene ends were 6 bases for V and 6 bases for J; bases not matched to a gene: 6. There are 15 residues in the CDR3. Measured with immunoSEQ multiplex PCR; TCRdb has only the in-frame clones, and not every one. This sample's table has about 1,800 clones. Treatment defined: autologous CTL019 cells: CD19 CAR with 4-1BB and CD3 zeta domains. TCR zeta and 4-1BB domains were built into the CD19 CAR. CTL019 was manufactured from peripheral blood T cells obtained by leukapheresis.

Specimen: CD8+ T cells sorted from cultured blood T cells, collected for CD19 CAR T cell therapy. The chain links TRBV10-1 to TRBJ2-3, with 13 bases aligning to TRBD2. The source is a man aged 65 to 79 with chronic lymphocytic leukemia. CDR3 amino acids: CASSQLAGGPDTQYF. CDR3 DNA, as far as it was read: TGCGCCAGCAGCCAACTAGCGGGGGGGCCGGATACG.